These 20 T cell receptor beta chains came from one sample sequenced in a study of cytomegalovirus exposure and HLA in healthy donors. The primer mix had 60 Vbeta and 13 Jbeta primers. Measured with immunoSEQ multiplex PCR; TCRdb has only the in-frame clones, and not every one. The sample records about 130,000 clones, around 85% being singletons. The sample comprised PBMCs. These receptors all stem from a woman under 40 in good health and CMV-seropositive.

CDR3 nucleotide sequence: TGTGCCTGGAGCCAACTAGCGGGAGGAGAAGATGAGCAGTTCTTC. Its translation is CAWSQLAGGEDEQFF. The J gene is TRBJ2-1, the V gene TRBV30, with 12 nucleotides matching TRBD2. V shed 3 bases and J 8 bases; nucleotides not matched to a gene: 8. Germline V gene lookup returns CDR1 GTSNPN and CDR2 SVGIG (reference sequence). The CDR3 extends over 15 amino acids.

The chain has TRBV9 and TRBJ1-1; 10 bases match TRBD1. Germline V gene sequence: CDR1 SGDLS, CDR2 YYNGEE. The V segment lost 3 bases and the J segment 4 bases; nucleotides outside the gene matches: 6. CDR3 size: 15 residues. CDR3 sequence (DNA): TGTGCCAGCAGCGATGGACAGGGGGTTGGCACTGAAGCTTTCTTT. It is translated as CASSDGQGVGTEAFF.

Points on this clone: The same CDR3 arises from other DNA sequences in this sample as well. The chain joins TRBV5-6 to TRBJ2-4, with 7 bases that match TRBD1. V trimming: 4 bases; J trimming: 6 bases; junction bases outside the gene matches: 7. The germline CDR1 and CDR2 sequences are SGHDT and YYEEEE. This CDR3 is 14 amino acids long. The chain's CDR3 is CASSPPGQINIQYF. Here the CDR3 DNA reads TGTGCCAGCAGCCCGCCGGGACAGATAAACATTCAGTACTTC.

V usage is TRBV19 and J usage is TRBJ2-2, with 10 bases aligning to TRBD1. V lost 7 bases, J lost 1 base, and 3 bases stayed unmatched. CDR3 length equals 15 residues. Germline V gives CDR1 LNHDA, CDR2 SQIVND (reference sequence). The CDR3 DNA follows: TGTGCCAGTAAGGGACAGGGGATGAACACCGGGGAGCTGTTTTTT. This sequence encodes CASKGQGMNTGELFF.

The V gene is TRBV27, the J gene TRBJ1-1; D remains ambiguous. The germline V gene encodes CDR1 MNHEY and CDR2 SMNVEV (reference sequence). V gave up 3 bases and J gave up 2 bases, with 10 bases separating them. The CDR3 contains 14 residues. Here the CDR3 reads CASSFSQTNTEAFF. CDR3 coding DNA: TGTGCCAGCAGTTTCAGTCAGACTAACACTGAAGCTTTCTTT.

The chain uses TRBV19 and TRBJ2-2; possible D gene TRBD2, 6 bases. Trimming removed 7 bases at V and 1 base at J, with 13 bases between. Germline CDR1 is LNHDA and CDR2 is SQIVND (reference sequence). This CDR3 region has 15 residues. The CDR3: CASKVLARNTGELFF. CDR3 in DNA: TGTGCCAGTAAGGTCCTAGCGCGGAACACCGGGGAGCTGTTTTTT.

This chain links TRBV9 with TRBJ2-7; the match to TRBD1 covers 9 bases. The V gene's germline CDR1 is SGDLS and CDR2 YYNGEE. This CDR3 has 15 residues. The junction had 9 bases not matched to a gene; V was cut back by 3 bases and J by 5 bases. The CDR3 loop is CASSARTGVGNEQYF. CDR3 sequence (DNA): TGTGCCAGCAGCGCCCGGACAGGGGTAGGGAACGAGCAGTACTTC.

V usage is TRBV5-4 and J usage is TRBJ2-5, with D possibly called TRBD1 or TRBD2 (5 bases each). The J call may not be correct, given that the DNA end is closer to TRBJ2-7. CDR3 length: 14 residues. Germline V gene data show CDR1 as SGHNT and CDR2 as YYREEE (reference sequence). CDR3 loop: CASSQGRPDYEQYF. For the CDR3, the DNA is TGTGCCAGCAGCCAGGGACGGCCGGACTACGAGCAGTACTTC.

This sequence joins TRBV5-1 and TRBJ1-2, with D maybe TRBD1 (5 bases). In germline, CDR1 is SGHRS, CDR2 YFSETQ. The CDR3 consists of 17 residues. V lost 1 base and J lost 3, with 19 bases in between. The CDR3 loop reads CASSLSPQGGDDYGYTF. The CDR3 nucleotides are TGCGCCAGCAGCTTGTCCCCCCAGGGAGGAGACGACTATGGCTACACCTTC.

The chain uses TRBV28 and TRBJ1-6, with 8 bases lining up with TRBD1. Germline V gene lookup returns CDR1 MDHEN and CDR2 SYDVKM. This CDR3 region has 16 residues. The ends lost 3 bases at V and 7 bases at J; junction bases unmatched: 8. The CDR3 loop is CASSFMSRGRNSPLHF. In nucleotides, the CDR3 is TGTGCCAGCAGTTTTATGAGCAGGGGGCGAAATTCACCCCTCCACTTT.

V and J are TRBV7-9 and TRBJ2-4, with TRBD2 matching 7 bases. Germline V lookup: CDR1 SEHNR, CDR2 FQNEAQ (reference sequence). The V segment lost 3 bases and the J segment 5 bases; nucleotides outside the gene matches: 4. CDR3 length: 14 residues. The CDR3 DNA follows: TGTGCCAGCAGCTTGAGGCTAGCGGAAAACATTCAGTACTTC. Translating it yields CASSLRLAENIQYF.

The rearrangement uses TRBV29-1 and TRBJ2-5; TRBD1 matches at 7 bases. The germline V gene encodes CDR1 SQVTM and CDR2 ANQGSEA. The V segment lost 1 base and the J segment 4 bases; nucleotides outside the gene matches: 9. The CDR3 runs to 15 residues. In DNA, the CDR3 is TGCAGCGTTGAAGGGACAGGCTGGGGTAGAGAGACCCAGTACTTC. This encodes CSVEGTGWGRETQYF.

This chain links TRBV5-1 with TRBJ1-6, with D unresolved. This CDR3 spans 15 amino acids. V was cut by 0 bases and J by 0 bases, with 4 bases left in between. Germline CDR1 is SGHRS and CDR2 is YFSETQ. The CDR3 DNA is TGCGCCAGCAGCTTGGTGAGCTCCTATAATTCACCCCTCCACTTT. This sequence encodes CASSLVSSYNSPLHF. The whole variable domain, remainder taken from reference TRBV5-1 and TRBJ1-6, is KAGVTQTPRYLIKTRGQQVTLSCSPISGHRSVSWYQQTPGQGLQFLFEYFSETQRNKGNFPGRFSGRQFSNSRSEMNVSTLELGDSALYLCASSLVSSYNSPLHFGNGTRLTVT.

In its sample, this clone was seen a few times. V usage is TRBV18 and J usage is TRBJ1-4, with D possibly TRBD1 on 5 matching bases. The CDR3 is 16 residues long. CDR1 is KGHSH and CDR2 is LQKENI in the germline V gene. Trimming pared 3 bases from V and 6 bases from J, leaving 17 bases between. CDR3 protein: CASSPFMGGSDEKLFF. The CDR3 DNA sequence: TGTGCCAGCTCACCGTTTATGGGGGGAAGTGATGAAAAACTGTTTTTT.

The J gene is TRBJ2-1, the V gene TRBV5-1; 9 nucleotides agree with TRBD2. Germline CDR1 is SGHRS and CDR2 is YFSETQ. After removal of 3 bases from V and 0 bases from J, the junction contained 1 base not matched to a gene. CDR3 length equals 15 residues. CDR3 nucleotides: TGCGCCAGCAGCTCTAGCGGGGACTCCTACAATGAGCAGTTCTTC. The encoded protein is CASSSSGDSYNEQFF.

This chain's CDR3 is CASSLATRDTQYF. The CDR3 DNA sequence: TGTGCCAGCAGCTTAGCCACTAGAGATACGCAGTATTTT. This chain links TRBV7-9 with TRBJ2-3; weak D call: TRBD2 (5 bases). The CDR3 sequence is 13 residues long. CDR1 is SEHNR, CDR2 FQNEAQ, per germline (reference sequence). The germline V and J ends were trimmed by 0 bases and 5 bases, with 6 bases remaining between them.

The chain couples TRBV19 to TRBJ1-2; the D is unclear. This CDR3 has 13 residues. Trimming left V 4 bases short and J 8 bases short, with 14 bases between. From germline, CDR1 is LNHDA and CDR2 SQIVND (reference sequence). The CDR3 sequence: CASSKVEGEGYTF. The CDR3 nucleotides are TGTGCCAGTAGTAAGGTGGAGGGTGAAGGCTACACCTTC.

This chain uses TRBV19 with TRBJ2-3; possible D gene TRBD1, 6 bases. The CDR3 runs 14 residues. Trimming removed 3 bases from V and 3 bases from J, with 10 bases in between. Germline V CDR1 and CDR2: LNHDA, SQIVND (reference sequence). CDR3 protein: CASSMRQGTDTQYF. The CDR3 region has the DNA TGTGCCAGTAGTATGCGGCAGGGGACAGATACGCAGTATTTT.

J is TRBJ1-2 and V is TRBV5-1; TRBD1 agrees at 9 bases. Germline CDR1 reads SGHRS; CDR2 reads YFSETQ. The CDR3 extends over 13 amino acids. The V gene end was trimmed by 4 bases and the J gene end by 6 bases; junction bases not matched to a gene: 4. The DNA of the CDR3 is TGCGCCAGCAGCACAGGGGGCGCAAATGGCTACACCTTC. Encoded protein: CASSTGGANGYTF. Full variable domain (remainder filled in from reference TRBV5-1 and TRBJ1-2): KAGVTQTPRYLIKTRGQQVTLSCSPISGHRSVSWYQQTPGQGLQFLFEYFSETQRNKGNFPGRFSGRQFSNSRSEMNVSTLELGDSALYLCASSTGGANGYTFGSGTRLTVV.

In nucleotides, the CDR3 is TGTGCCAGCAGCTCAGGGACTAGCTTCTACGAGCAGTACTTC. This codes for CASSSGTSFYEQYF. This chain uses TRBV7-9 with TRBJ2-7, with TRBD2 matching over 9 bases. V dropped 4 bases and J dropped 3; count of bases not matched to a gene: 4. This CDR3 is 14 amino acids long. Germline CDR1 SEHNR, CDR2 FQNEAQ (reference sequence).